These 6 T cell receptor beta chains were sequenced from one sample in a study of human T cells and chemical hapten exposure. Regarding time point: patch test 1, 2 weeks after DPC sensitization. As for treatment: therapeutic diphenylcyclopropenone sensitization with weekly scalp DPC. TCRdb itself ran the RACE reads through MiXCR, one entry per CDR3 protein. The sample contains approximately 340,000 distinct CDR3 sequences, approximately 6.3% of which appear only once. The specimen was whole blood, collected in connection with sensitization to the hapten diphenylcyclopropenone (DPC). Receptors originate from a woman in her late teens or twenties with alopecia areata. Some clones in this sample may be carry-over from other donors' samples.

This clonotype has a count of ten or more. V is TRBV21-1 and J is TRBJ2-3; TRBD2, as called in the table, went unchecked against the DNA. TRBV21-1 is a pseudogene locus. The CDR3 is made up of 20 amino acids. The CDR3 DNA is TGTGCCAGCAGCAATTTAGAGCTAGCGGGGTCGAAACTTGGCACAGATACGCAGTATTTT. This translates into CASSNLELAGSKLGTDTQYF.

In this sample, this clonotype turned up many times. J is TRBJ1-1 and V is TRBV9; weak D call: TRBD1 (5 bases). Germline V gives CDR1 SGDLS, CDR2 YYNGEE. CDR3 length: 15 residues. The V end was cut by 4 bases, the J end by 4 bases, with 17 bases between. The DNA for the CDR3 is TGTGCCAGCAGCACGTCCGGGGGAAGCGGCACTGAAGCTTTCTTT. Amino acid sequence: CASSTSGGSGTEAFF.

This clonotype was recorded a few times. The V call is TRBV5-1, the J call TRBJ1-1, with D possibly matching TRBD1 (5 bases). V was shortened by 3 bases and J by 5 bases, with 11 bases between the two germline ends. Germline V lookup: CDR1 SGHRS, CDR2 YFSETQ. The CDR3 consists of 13 residues. Here the CDR3 reads CASSWGDGTEAFF. DNA for the CDR3: TGCGCCAGCAGCTGGGGGGACGGGACTGAAGCTTTCTTT.

This clonotype turned up a few times. The rearrangement links TRBV9 to TRBJ2-5; TRBD2 aligns across 7 bases. In germline, CDR1 is SGDLS, CDR2 YYNGEE. V lost 1 base to trimming and J lost 4 bases; unmatched junction nucleotides: 4. This CDR3 contains 14 residues. The CDR3 loop reads CASSVQGGGETQYF. The CDR3 nucleotides read TGTGCCAGCAGCGTACAGGGCGGGGGAGAGACCCAGTACTTC.

In its sample, this clonotype was seen a few times. The gene calls are TRBV6-6 and TRBJ1-5; a weak D match, TRBD1 (5 bases). V lost 2 bases and J lost 0, with 8 bases in between. Germline V gives CDR1 MNHNY, CDR2 SVGAGI (reference sequence). The CDR3 is 15 amino acids. For the CDR3, the DNA is TGTGCCAGCAGTTACGGGGGTGATAGCAATCAGCCCCAGCATTTT. It is translated as CASSYGGDSNQPQHF.

The J gene is TRBJ1-2, the V gene TRBV18; D remains unclear. This CDR3 comprises 14 residues. CDR1 and CDR2 (germline): KGHSH, LQKENI. The germline V and J ends were trimmed by 2 bases and 12 bases, with 19 bases remaining between them. In DNA form, the CDR3 reads TGTGCCAGCTCACCAACAACGGGGATGGTCTTAGACACCTTC. Residues: CASSPTTGMVLDTF. The whole variable domain, filled in from reference TRBV18 and TRBJ1-2, reads NAGVMQNPRHLVRRRGQEARLRCSPMKGHSHVYWYRQLPEEGLKFMVYLQKENIIDESGMPKERFSAEFPKEGPSILRIQQVVRGDSAAYFCASSPTTGMVLDTFGSGTRLTVV.